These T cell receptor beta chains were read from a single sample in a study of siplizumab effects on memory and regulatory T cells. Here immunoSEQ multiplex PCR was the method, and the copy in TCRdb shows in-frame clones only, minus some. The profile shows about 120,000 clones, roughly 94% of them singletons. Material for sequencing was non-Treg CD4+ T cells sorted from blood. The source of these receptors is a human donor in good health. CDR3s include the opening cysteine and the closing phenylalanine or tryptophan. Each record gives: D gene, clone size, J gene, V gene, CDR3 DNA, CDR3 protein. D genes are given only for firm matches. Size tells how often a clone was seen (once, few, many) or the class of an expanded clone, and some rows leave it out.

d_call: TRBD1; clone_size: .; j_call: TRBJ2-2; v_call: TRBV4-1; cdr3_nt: TGCGCCAGCAGGAGCCAGGGGGCTTACACCGGGGAGCTGTTTTTT; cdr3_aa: CASRSQGAYTGELFF
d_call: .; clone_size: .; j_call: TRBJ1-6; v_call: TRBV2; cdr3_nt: TGTGCCAGCAGTGAAGGTCAGGGCTTTAGTCGCTCACCCCTCCACTTT; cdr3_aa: CASSEGQGFSRSPLHF
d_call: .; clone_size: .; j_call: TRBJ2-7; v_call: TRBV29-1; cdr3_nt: TGCAGCGTTGAACGGCATTCTCTGGGAGAGCAGTACTTC; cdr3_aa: CSVERHSLGEQYF
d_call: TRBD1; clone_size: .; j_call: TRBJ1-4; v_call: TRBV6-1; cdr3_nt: TGTGCCAGCCTCCCGGGACAGGGCCCTGAAAAACTGTTTTTT; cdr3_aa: CASLPGQGPEKLFF
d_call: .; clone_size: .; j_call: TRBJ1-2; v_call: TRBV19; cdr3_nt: TGTGCCAGTACCGGGACCGCCCCCTATGGCTACACCTTC; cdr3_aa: CASTGTAPYGYTF
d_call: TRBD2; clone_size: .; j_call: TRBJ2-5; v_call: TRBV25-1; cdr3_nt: TGTGCCAAAGTCTTGCGGGCGGGAGGCCGAGAGACCCAGTACTTC; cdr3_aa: CAKVLRAGGRETQYF
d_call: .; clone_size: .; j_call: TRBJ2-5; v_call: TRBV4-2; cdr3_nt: TGTGCCAGCAGCCAAGGGGGATCCCAGATGGAGACCCAGTACTTC; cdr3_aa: CASSQGGSQMETQYF
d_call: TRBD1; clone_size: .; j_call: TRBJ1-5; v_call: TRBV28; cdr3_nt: TGTGCCAGCAGATCGACAGGGGCCAGCGGGCAGCCCCAGCATTTT; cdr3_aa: CASRSTGASGQPQHF
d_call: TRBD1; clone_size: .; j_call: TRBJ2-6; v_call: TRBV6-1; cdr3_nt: TGTGCCAGCTGGACAGGGGAGTACGGGGCCAACGTCCTGACTTTC; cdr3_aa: CASWTGEYGANVLTF
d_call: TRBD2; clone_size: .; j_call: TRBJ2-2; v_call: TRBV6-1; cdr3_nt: TGTGCCATTACTAGCGGGGGCGCGAACACCGGGGAGCTGTTTTTT; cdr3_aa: CAITSGGANTGELFF
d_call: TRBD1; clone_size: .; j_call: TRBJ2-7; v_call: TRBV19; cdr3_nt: TGTGCCAGTAGTAGGGGGACAGGCTCCTACGAGCAGTACTTC; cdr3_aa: CASSRGTGSYEQYF
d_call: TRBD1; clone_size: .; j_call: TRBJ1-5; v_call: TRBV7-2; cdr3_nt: TGTGCCAGCAGCTTAAAGACAGGGGGTCAGCCCCAGCATTTT; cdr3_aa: CASSLKTGGQPQHF
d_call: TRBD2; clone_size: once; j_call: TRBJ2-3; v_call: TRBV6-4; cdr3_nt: TGTGCCAGCAGTGACTCGGGGCGGGAGAACGCGCAGTATTTT; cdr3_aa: CASSDSGRENAQYF
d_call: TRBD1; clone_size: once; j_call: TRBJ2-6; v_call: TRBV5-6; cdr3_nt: TGTGCCAGCAGCCGTGACAGGGCTGGGGCCAACGTCCTGACTTTC; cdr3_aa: CASSRDRAGANVLTF
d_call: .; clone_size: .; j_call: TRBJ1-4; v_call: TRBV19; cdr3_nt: TGTGCCAGTAGTATATCTCGGAGGGAAGTAGAAAAACTGTTTTTT; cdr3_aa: CASSISRREVEKLFF
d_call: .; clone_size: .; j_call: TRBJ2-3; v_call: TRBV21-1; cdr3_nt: TGTGCCAGCAGCCTTAACTTCAGTTCAACAGTAGCGGGGGGCTGGATTAATCAGTATTTT; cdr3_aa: CASSLNFSSTVAGGWINQYF
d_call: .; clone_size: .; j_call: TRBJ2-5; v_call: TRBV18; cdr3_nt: TGTGCCAGCTCACCACAGCAGTGGGGGTCAGGAGAGACCCAGTACTTC; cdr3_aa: CASSPQQWGSGETQYF
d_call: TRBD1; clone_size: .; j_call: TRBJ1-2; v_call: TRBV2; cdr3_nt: TGTGCCAGCAGTGGGCAGGGGGCTAACGGCTACACCTTC; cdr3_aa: CASSGQGANGYTF
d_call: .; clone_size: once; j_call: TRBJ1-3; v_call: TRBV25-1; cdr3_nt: TGTGCCAGCAGCACAGCGGGAGGAAACACCATATATTTT; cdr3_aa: CASSTAGGNTIYF
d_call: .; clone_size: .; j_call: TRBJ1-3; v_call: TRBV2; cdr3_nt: TGTGCCAGCAAAGAACGGGACACCATATATTTT; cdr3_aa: CASKERDTIYF
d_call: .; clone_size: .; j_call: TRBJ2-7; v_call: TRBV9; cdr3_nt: TGTGCCAGCAGCGTAGAGTTGGGGAGCTCCTACGAGCAGTACTTC; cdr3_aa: CASSVELGSSYEQYF
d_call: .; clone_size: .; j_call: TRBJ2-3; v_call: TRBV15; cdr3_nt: TGTGCCACCAGCAGAACGACGGGGGGCGGAAAGGCAGATACGCAGTATTTT; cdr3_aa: CATSRTTGGGKADTQYF
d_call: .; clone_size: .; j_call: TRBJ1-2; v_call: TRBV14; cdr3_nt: TGTGCCAGCAGCCCAGATGACTATGGCTACACCTTC; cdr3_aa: CASSPDDYGYTF
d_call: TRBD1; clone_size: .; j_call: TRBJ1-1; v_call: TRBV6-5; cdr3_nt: TGTGCCAGCAGCGGGACAGGTCCGGATACTGAAGCTTTCTTT; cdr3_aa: CASSGTGPDTEAFF
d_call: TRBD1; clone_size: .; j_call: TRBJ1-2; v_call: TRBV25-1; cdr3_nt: TGTGCCAGCAGTGGGGACAGGGATGGCTACACCTTC; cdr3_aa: CASSGDRDGYTF
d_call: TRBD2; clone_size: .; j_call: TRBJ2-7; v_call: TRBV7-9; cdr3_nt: TGTGCCAGCAGCTTATCTACCTGGACTAGCGGGGGTTCCTACGAGCAGTACTTC; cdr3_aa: CASSLSTWTSGGSYEQYF
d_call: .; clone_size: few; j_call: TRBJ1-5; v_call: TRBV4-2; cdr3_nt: TGTGCCAGCAGCCTTAATATAGGCGGGAATCAGCCCCAGCATTTT; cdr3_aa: CASSLNIGGNQPQHF
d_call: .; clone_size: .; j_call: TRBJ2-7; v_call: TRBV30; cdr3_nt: TGTGCCTGGAGTGTAGACAGCACCTACGAGCAGTACTTC; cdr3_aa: CAWSVDSTYEQYF
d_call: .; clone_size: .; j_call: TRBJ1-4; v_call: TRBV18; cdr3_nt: TGTGCCAGCTCACCACCGGGCCTGGGAAAACTGTTTTTT; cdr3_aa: CASSPPGLGKLFF
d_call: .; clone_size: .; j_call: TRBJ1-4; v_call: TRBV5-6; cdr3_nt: TGTGCCAGCAGCTTGGGGTACCTTAATGAAAAACTGTTTTTT; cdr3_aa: CASSLGYLNEKLFF
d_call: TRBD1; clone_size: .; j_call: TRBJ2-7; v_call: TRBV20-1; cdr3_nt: TGCAGTGCTACAGGGGGTGGCTCGCAGTACTTC; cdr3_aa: CSATGGGSQYF
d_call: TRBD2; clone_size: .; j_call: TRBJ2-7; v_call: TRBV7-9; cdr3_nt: TGTGCCAGCAGCCTAGGGACTAGCGGGGGCTACGAGCAGTACTTC; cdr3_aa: CASSLGTSGGYEQYF
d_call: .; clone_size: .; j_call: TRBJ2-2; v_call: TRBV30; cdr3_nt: TGTGCCTGGAACGGGAGAGCAACCGGGGAGCTGTTTTTT; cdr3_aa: CAWNGRATGELFF
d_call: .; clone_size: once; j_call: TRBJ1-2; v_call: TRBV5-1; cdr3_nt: TGCGCCAGCAGCTTGGAGGGAGGTGGCTATGGCTACACCTTC; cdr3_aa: CASSLEGGGYGYTF
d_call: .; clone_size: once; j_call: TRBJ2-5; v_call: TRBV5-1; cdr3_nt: TGCGCCAGCAGCCCGTACGGCACTACGCGAGGGGAGACCCAGTACTTC; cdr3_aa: CASSPYGTTRGETQYF
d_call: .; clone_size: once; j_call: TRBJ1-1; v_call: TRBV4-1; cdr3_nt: TGCGCCAGCAGCCCGATGTATTCTAGGAACACTGAAGCTTTCTTT; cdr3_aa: CASSPMYSRNTEAFF
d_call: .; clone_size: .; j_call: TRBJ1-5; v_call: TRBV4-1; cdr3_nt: TGCGCCAGCAGCCAAGATATCCAGGGAAATCAGCCCCAGCATTTT; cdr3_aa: CASSQDIQGNQPQHF
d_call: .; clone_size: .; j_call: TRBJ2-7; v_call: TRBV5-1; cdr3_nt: TGCGCCAGCAGCTCGGGAACGACTGTGCCCGGAGGCGAGCAGTACTTC; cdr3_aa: CASSSGTTVPGGEQYF
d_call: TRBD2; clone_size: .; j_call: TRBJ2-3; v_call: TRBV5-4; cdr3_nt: TGTGCCAGCAGCTTGGGACTAGCGGGGGCCGGCACAGATACGCAGTATTTT; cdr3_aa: CASSLGLAGAGTDTQYF
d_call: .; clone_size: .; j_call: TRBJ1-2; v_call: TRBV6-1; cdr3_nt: TGTGCTTCAGGATCGACCTTCTATGGCTACACCTTC; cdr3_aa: CASGSTFYGYTF
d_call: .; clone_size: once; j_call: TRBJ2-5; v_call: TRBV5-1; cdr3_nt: TGCGCCAGCAGCTTGGAGGGGCGCCAAGAGACCCAGTACTTC; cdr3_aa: CASSLEGRQETQYF
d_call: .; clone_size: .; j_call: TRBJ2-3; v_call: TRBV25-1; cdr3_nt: TGTGCCAGCAGTGAAAGAGGGAGAGTCACAGATACGCAGTATTTT; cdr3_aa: CASSERGRVTDTQYF
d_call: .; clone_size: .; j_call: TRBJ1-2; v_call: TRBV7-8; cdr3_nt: TGTGCCAGCAGCTTAGCGGACGGAGGATTTCGCGGCTACACCTTC; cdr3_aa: CASSLADGGFRGYTF
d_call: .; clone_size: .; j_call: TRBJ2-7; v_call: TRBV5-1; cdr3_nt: TGCGCCAGCAGCTCCGAGGACGAGCAGTACTTC; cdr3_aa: CASSSEDEQYF
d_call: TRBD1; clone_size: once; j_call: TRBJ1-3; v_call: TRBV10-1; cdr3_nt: TGCGCCAGCAGCACCCGGGACAGGAAGAGAAACACCATATATTTT; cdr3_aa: CASSTRDRKRNTIYF
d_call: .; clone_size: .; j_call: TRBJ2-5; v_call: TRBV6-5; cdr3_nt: TGTGCCAGCAGTCGAACAGGGAAAGAGACCCAGTACTTC; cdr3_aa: CASSRTGKETQYF
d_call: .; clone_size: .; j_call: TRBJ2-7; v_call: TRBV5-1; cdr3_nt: TGCGCCAGCAGCTTGGAGGCAGGATCCTCCTACGAGCAGTACTTC; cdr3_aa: CASSLEAGSSYEQYF
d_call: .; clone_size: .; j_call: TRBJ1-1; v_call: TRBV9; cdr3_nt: TGTGCCAGCAGCGTAGTCCTGACACCTAACACTGAAGCTTTCTTT; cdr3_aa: CASSVVLTPNTEAFF
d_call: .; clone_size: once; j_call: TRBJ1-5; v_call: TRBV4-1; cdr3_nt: TGCGCCAGCAGCCAAGAAGGGGCAGGGAGAGGCAATCAGCCCCAGCATTTT; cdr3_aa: CASSQEGAGRGNQPQHF
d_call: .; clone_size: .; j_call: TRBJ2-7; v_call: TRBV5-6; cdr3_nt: TGTGCCAGCAGCTCCGACGGCCAGGTTGTTACCGAGCAGTACTTC; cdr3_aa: CASSSDGQVVTEQYF
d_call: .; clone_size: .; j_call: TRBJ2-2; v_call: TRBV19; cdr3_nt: TGTGCCAGTAGTCCCCTAGTTGGGGGAGCCCCATCTAGGACCGGGGAGCTGTTTTTT; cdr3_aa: CASSPLVGGAPSRTGELFF
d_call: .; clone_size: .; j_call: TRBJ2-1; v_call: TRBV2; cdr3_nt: TGTGCCAGCCATAACAGGGCGGAGCAGTTCTTC; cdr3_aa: CASHNRAEQFF
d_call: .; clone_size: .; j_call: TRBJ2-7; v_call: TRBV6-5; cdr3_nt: TGTGCCAGCAGAACCACAAGGAGCTCCTACGAGCAGTACTTC; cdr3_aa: CASRTTRSSYEQYF
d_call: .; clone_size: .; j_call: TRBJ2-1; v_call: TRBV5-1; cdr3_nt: TGCGCCAGCAGCTCGGGGGCTCTATACAATGAGCAGTTCTTC; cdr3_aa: CASSSGALYNEQFF